This T cell receptor (beta chain) was recovered during a study of T-cell reconstitution after alpha-beta-depleted transplantation in children listed by TCRdb under 2016. About the full investigation: The study quantitatively tracked T-cell immune reconstitution after TCRalphabeta/CD19-depleted allogeneic hematopoietic cell transplantation in children using TCR repertoire profiling.

Preparation of the library involved PCR. The instrument was an Illumina HiSeq 2500. TCR libraries were prepared with molecular barcoding, using unique molecular identifiers to normalize TCRbeta repertoire quantification. TCRdb reprocessing: public reads trimmed at Q25 with fastp, clones called with MiXCR, in-frame beta chains kept. Every distinct CDR3 protein forms one entry, paired with its most common genes and DNA. The sample includes around 250,000 distinct CDR3 sequences, with roughly 9.5% observed a single time. Of the sample, over 9.5% is held by the ten largest clones. A remark on this clonotype: Its antigen is still unknown. No much larger clone is present one base from it, and per-base qualities are unavailable.

From the germline V gene (reference sequence), CDR1 is LGHDT and CDR2 is YNNKEL. The CDR3 contains 14 residues, cysteine and phenylalanine counted. Only CDR3 DNA is held: 42 bases, read in frame from base 1. Trimming leaves V shorter by 8 bases and J shorter by 0 bases, with the junction holding 3 bases beyond the gene matches. The sequence came from a human donor who donated a stem cell graft to a child with SCID. This sample comprised PBMCs from the stem cell graft donor, obtained from the stem cell graft. This chain joins TRBV3-1 to TRBJ1-4; 7 bases in between match TRBD1. The CDR3 reads CASGGQPTNEKLFF. The sequence in DNA is TGTGCCAGCGGGGGACAGCCAACTAATGAAAAACTGTTTTTT.